This T cell receptor beta chain originates from a study of T-cell memory formation after mild COVID-19. Study details: The TCR clusters were mostly specific to one donor.

Looked up from germline, CDR1 is GTSNPN and CDR2 is SVGIG (reference sequence). The V and J ends lost 1 base and 0 bases respectively, with 14 bases between them. The length of the CDR3 is 16 residues. MiXCR, applied by TCRdb to the 5' RACE reads, yields one record per CDR3 protein. The sample shows some 130,000 distinct CDR3 sequences, roughly 15% of them seen only once. The sequence derives from an adult woman who had mild COVID-19 (a few samples of this study predate the infection). Cell type and time point are not known. The specimen was PBMCs or a T cell subset sorted from them (not recorded which). The rearrangement joins TRBV30 to TRBJ2-3; TRBD1 might be the D (6 bases). DNA for the CDR3: TGTGCCTGGAGTGGGACAGCTGAACCTAGCACAGATACGCAGTATTTT. This sequence encodes CAWSGTAEPSTDTQYF.